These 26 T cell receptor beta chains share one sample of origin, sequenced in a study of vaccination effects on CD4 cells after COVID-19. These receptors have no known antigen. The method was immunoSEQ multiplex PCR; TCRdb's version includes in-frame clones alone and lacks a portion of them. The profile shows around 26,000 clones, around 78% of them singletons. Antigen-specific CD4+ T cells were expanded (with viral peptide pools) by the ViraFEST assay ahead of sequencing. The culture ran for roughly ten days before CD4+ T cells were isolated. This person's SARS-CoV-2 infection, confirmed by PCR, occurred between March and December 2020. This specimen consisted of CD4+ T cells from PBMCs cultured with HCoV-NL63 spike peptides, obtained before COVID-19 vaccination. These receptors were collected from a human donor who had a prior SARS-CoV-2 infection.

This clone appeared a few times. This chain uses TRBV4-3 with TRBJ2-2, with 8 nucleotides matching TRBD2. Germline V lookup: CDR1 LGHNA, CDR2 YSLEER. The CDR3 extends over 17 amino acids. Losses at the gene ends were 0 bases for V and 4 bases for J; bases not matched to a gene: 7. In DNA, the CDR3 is TGCGCCAGCAGCCAAGAGTCGGGGGGGCAGGCCACCGGGGAGCTGTTTTTT. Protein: CASSQESGGQATGELFF.

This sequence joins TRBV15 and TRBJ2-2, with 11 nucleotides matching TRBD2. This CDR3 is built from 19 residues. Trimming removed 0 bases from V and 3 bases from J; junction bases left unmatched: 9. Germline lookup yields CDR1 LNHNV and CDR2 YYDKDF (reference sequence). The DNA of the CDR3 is TGTGCCACCAGCAGAGATCTTCCCGTAGCGGGAGGGTACACCGGGGAGCTGTTTTTT. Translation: CATSRDLPVAGGYTGELFF. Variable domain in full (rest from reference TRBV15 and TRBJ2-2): DAMVIQNPRYQVTQFGKPVTLSCSQTLNHNVMYWYQQKSSQAPKLLFHYYDKDFNNEADTPDNFQSRRPNTSFCFLDIRSPGLGDTAMYLCATSRDLPVAGGYTGELFFGEGSRLTVL.

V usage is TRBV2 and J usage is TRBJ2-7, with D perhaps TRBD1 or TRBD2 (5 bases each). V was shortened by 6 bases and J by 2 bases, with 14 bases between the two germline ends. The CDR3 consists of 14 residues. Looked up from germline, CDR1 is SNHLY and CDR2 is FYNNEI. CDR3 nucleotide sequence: TGTGCCAGCAGCGAGCAAGGGACCACCTACGAGCAGTACTTC. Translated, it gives CASSEQGTTYEQYF.

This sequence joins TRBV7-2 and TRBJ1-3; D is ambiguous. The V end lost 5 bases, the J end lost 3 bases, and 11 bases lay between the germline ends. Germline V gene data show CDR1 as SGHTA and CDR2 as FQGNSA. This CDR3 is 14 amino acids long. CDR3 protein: CASSEGRSGNTIYF. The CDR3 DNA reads TGTGCCAGCAGCGAAGGACGGAGTGGAAACACCATATATTTT.

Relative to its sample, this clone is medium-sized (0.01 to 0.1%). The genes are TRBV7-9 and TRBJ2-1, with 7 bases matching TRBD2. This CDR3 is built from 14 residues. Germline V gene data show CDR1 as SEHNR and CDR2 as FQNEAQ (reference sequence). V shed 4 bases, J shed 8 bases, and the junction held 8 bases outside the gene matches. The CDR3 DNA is TGTGCCAGCAGCTCACGACTAGCTTTCCATGAGCAGTTCTTC. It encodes CASSSRLAFHEQFF.

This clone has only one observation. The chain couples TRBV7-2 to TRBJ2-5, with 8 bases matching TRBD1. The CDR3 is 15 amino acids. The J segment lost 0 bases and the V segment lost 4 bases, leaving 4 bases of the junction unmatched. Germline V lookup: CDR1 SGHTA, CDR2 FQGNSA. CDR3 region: CASSSGGLYQETQYF. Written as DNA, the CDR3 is TGTGCCAGCAGCTCAGGGGGCTTGTACCAAGAGACCCAGTACTTC. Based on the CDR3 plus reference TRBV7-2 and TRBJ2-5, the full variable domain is GAGVSQSPSNKVTEKGKDVELRCDPISGHTALYWYRQSLGQGLEFLIYFQGNSAPDKSGLPSDRFSAERTGGSVSTLTIQRTQQEDSAVYLCASSSGGLYQETQYFGPGTRLLVL.

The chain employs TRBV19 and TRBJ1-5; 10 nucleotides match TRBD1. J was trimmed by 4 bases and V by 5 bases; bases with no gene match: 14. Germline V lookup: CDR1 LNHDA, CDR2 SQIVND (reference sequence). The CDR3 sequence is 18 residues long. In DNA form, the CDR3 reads TGTGCCAGTAGTCCCCACCCTGACAGGGGGCGCGGTAATCAGCCCCAGCATTTT. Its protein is CASSPHPDRGRGNQPQHF.

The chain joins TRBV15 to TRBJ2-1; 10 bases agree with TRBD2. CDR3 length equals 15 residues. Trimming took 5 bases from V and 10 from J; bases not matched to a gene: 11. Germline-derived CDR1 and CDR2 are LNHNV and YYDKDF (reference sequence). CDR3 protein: CATSVRAGGGEEQFF. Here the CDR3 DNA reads TGTGCCACCAGCGTCCGAGCGGGGGGGGGCGAGGAGCAGTTCTTC.

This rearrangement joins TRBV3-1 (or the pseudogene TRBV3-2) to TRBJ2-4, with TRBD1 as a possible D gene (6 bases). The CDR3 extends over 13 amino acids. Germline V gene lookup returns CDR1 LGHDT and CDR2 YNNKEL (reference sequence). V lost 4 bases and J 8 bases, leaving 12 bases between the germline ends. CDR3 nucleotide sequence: TGTGCCAGCAGCCCCAGGGGTGGTGACATTCAGTACTTC. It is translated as CASSPRGGDIQYF.

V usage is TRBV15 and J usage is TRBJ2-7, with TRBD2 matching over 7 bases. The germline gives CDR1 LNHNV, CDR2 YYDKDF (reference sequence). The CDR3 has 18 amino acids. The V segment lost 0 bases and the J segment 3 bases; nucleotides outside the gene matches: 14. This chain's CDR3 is CATSRDSKGAGTIYEQYF. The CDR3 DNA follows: TGTGCCACCAGCAGAGATTCGAAGGGAGCGGGAACGATCTACGAGCAGTACTTC.

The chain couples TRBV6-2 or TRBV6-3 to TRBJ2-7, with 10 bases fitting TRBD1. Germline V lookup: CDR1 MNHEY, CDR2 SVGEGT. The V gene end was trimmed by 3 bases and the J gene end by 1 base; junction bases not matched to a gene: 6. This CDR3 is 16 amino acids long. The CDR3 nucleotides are TGTGCCAGCAGTTATTTGGGACAGGGGCTTTCCTACGAGCAGTACTTC. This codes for CASSYLGQGLSYEQYF.

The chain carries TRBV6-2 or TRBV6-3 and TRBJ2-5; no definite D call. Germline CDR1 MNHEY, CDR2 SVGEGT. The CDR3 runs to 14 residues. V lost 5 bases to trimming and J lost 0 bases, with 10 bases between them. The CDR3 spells CASSPIWDQETQYF. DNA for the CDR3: TGTGCCAGCAGTCCCATATGGGACCAAGAGACCCAGTACTTC.

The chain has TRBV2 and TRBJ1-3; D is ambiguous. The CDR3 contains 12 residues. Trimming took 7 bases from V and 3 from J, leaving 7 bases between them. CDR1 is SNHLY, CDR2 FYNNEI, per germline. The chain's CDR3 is CASKDRGNTIYF. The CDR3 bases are TGTGCCAGCAAGGACCGTGGAAACACCATATATTTT. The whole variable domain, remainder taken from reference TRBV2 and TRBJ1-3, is EPEVTQTPSHQVTQMGQEVILRCVPISNHLYFYWYRQILGQKVEFLVSFYNNEISEKSEIFDDQFSVERPDGSNFTLKIRSTKLEDSAMYFCASKDRGNTIYFGEGSWLTVV.

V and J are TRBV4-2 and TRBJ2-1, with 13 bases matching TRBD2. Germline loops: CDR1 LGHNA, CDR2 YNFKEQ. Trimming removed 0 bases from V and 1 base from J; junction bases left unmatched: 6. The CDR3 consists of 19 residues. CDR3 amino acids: CASSQDLLAGGVSYNEQFF. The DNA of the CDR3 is TGTGCCAGCAGCCAAGATTTACTAGCGGGAGGGGTTTCCTACAATGAGCAGTTCTTC.

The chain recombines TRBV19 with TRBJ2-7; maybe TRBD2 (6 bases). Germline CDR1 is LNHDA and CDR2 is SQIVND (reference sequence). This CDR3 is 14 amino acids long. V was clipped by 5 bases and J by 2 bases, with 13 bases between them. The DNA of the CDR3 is TGTGCCAGTAGTCCGCGGGACGGACCCTACGAGCAGTACTTC. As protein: CASSPRDGPYEQYF.

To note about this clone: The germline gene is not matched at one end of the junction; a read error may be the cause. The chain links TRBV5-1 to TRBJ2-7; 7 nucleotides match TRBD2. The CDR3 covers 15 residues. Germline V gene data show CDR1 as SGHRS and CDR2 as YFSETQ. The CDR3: CANSLAVGGEGEQYF. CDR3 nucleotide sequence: TGCGCCAACAGCTTGGCCGTGGGGGGGGAAGGCGAGCAGTACTTC.

The CDR3 nucleotides read TGTGCCACCAGTGATTTGGGGGGAGAGCAGTTCTTC. Translated: CATSDLGGEQFF. This chain links TRBV24-1 with TRBJ2-1; the D call may be TRBD1 or TRBD2 (5 bases each). The CDR3 is 12 amino acids. The germline gives CDR1 KGHDR, CDR2 SFDVKD. Trimming removed 0 bases from V and 10 bases from J, with 6 bases in between.

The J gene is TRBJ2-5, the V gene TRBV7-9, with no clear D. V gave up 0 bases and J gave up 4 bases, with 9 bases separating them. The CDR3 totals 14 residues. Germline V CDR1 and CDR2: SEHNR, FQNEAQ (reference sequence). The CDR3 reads CASSLAMGLETQYF. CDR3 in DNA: TGTGCCAGCAGCTTAGCGATGGGCTTAGAGACCCAGTACTTC.

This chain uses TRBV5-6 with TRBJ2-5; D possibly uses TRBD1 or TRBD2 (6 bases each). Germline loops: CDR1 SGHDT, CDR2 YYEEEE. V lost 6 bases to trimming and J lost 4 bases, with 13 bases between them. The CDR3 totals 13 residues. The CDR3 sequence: CASMTGLRETQYF. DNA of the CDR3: TGTGCCAGCATGACAGGACTAAGAGAGACCCAGTACTTC.

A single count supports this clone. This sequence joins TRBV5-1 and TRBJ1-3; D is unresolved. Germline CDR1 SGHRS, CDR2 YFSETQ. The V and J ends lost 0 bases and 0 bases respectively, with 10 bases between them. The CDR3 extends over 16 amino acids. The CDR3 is CASSLGSGTSGNTIYF. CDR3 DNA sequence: TGCGCCAGCAGCTTGGGGTCAGGAACCTCTGGAAACACCATATATTTT.

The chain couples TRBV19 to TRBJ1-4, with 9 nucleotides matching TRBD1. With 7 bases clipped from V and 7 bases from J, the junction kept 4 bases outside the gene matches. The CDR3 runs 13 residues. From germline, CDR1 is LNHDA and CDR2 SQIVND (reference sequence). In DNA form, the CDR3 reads TGTGCCAGTACCGGACAGGGGACTGAAAAACTGTTTTTT. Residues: CASTGQGTEKLFF.

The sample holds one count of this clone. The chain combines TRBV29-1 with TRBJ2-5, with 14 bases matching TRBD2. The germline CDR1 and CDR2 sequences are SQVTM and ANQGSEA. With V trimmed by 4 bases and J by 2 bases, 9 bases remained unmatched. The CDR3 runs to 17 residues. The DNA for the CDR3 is TGCAGCGTTGGCGGGACTAGCGGGAGTGGATGGCAAGAGACCCAGTACTTC. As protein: CSVGGTSGSGWQETQYF.

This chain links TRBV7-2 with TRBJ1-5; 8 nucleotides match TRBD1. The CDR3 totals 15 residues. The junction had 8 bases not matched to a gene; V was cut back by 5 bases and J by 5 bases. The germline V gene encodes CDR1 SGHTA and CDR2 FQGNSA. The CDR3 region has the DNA TGTGCCAGCAGCCCCCGGGCAGGGGGCCATCAGCCCCAGCATTTT. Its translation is CASSPRAGGHQPQHF.

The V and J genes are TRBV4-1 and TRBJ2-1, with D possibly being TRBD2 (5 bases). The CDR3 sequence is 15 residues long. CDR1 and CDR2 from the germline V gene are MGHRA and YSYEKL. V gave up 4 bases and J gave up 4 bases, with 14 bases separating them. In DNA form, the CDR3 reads TGCGCCAGCAGCCGGGAAAGAGGGCCGTACAATGAGCAGTTCTTC. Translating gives CASSRERGPYNEQFF.

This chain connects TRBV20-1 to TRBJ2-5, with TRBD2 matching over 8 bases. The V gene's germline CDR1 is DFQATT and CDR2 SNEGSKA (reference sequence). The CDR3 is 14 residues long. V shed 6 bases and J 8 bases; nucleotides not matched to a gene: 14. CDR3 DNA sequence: TGCAGTGCAAGTCCCCGGGGGGGCCCAGTTACCCAGTACTTC. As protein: CSASPRGGPVTQYF.

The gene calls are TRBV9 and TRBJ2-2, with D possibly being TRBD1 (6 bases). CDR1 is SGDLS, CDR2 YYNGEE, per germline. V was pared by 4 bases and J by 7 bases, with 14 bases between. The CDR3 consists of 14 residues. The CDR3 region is CASSPDRLYGELFF. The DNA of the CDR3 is TGTGCCAGCAGCCCGGACAGACTTTACGGGGAGCTGTTTTTT.